Shown below are 10 T cell receptor beta chains from a single sample sequenced in a study of T-cell reconstitution after alpha-beta-depleted transplantation in children. Unique molecular identifiers were built into the TCRbeta library. One entry per CDR3 protein, called by TCRdb with MiXCR from the PCR reads. The repertoire holds 190,000 or so distinct CDR3 sequences, with roughly 6% as singletons. Material: PBMCs, obtained before TCRalphabeta/CD19-depleted stem cell transplant. These receptors were obtained from a girl under three years old with combined immunodeficiency, due to receive a stem cell transplant.

The sample holds many counts of this clonotype. The chain uses TRBV11-2 and TRBJ1-1; 9 bases are shared with TRBD1. V lost 1 base, J lost 5 bases, and 8 bases stayed unmatched. CDR1 is SGHAT and CDR2 is FQNNGV in the germline V gene. This CDR3 is built from 16 residues. The CDR3 protein is CASSLGGTGKGTEAFF. CDR3 bases: TGTGCCAGCAGCTTAGGGGGGACAGGGAAGGGGACTGAAGCTTTCTTT.

This clonotype was counted ten times or more. The rearrangement links TRBV4-3 to TRBJ2-1, with D tentatively TRBD2 (5 bases). The CDR3 loop spans 16 amino acids. CDR1 is LGHNA, CDR2 YSLEER, per germline. Trimming shortened V by 0 bases and J by 5 bases, and 14 bases separated the two germline ends. As DNA, the CDR3 is TGCGCCAGCAGCCAAGAGGAGGCAAACCTCAACAATGAGCAGTTCTTC. Its translation: CASSQEEANLNNEQFF.

This clonotype was recorded many times. This chain uses TRBV5-1 with TRBJ2-1, with a tentative D call TRBD1 (6 bases). Germline loops: CDR1 SGHRS, CDR2 YFSETQ. The length of the CDR3 is 13 residues. The ends were cut back, 6 bases at V and 1 base at J, with 8 bases in the middle. CDR3: CASMDRSYNEQFF. CDR3 coding DNA: TGCGCCAGCATGGACAGATCCTACAATGAGCAGTTCTTC.

J is TRBJ2-7 and V is TRBV2; possible D gene TRBD2, 5 bases. Trimming took off 10 bases at V and 2 bases at J, with 18 bases between the two ends. The germline V gene has CDR1 SNHLY and CDR2 FYNNEI. CDR3 length equals 14 residues. Here the CDR3 DNA reads TGTGCCATTCAACCAACCCAGAGGGCCTACGAGCAGTACTTC. Translation gives CAIQPTQRAYEQYF.

This clonotype was detected ten times or more. The chain couples TRBV7-8 to TRBJ2-7; D unclear. The CDR3 length is 14 residues. V lost 0 bases and J lost 4, with 10 bases in between. Germline V gene data show CDR1 as SGHVS and CDR2 as FQNEAQ. CDR3 in amino acids: CASSLARELYEQYF. The CDR3 region has the DNA TGTGCCAGCAGCTTAGCGCGAGAACTATACGAGCAGTACTTC.

At least ten counts were recorded for this clonotype. This sequence joins TRBV27 and TRBJ2-4; D is uncertain. V shed 3 bases and J shed 6 bases, with 6 bases lying between them. Per the germline V gene, CDR1 is MNHEY and CDR2 is SMNVEV (reference sequence). The CDR3 contains 12 residues. CDR3 protein: CASSFDGNIQYF. The DNA of the CDR3 is TGTGCCAGCAGTTTTGACGGAAACATTCAGTACTTC.

This clonotype was detected ten times or more. This chain uses TRBV2 with TRBJ2-7, with D unresolved. V was cut by 6 bases and J by 5 bases, with 8 bases left in between. Germline CDR1 is SNHLY and CDR2 is FYNNEI. The CDR3 contains 11 residues. The DNA of the CDR3 is TGTGCCAGCAGCCGAGGAAACGAGCAGTACTTC. Protein: CASSRGNEQYF.

CDR3 residues: CATCYVGVETQYF. Here the CDR3 DNA reads TGTGCCACCTGTTATGTGGGGGTAGAGACCCAGTACTTC. The genes are TRBV24-1 and TRBJ2-5; D tentatively reads TRBD1 or TRBD2 (5 bases each). Trimming cost V 9 bases and J 4 bases, with 14 bases left between them. The CDR3 runs to 13 residues. Germline CDR1 KGHDR, CDR2 SFDVKD.

As regards this clonotype: A much larger clone lies a single base off, so this may be a read error. The CDR3 region is CASSSILSTGTQYF. In nucleotides, the CDR3 is TGTGCCAGCAGCTCCATACTAAGCACAGGTACGCAGTATTTT. The chain employs TRBV27 and TRBJ2-3, with a weak D call TRBD1 (5 bases). Germline lookup yields CDR1 MNHEY and CDR2 SMNVEV (reference sequence). The CDR3 has 14 residues.

The chain links TRBV5-5 to TRBJ1-6, with 10 bases aligning to TRBD1. V lost 1 base, J lost 9 bases, and 7 bases stayed unmatched. There are 16 residues in the CDR3. Per the germline V gene, CDR1 is SGHKS and CDR2 is YYEKEE (reference sequence). CDR3 in amino acids: CASSLKGTGEGSPLHF. The DNA of the CDR3 is TGTGCCAGCAGCTTGAAGGGGACAGGGGAGGGTTCACCCCTCCACTTT.